These 17 T cell receptor beta chains came from one sample sequenced in a study of CD8+CD57+ T cells in acquired aplastic anemia. CD8+CD57+ cell expansion, shown by flow cytometry, had occurred in the patients selected for sequencing. It was genomic DNA that served as the template for profiling TCR beta VDJ and CDR3. TCRdb processed the reads anew with MiXCR; each CDR3 protein has one entry. The sample holds roughly 120,000 distinct CDR3 sequences, under 60% seen once. The specimen was sorted CD4+, CD8+, or CD8+CD57+ T cells (not recorded which) from PBMCs. The origin of the receptors is a human donor with aplastic anemia.

This chain uses TRBV10-3 with TRBJ2-1; either TRBD1 or TRBD2 may supply D (5 bases each). V lost 2 bases and J 5 bases, leaving 10 bases between the germline ends. Per the germline V gene, CDR1 is ENHRY and CDR2 is SYGVKD. This CDR3 spans 14 amino acids. CDR3 DNA: TGTGCCATCAGTGAGATGGGACGAAACAATGAGCAGTTCTTC. The encoded protein is CAISEMGRNNEQFF.

This clonotype has just a few counts. The chain joins TRBV7-3 to TRBJ2-3, with TRBD1 matching 7 bases. V shed 1 base and J 3 bases; nucleotides not matched to a gene: 7. The CDR3 covers 16 residues. Germline CDR1 is SGHTA and CDR2 is FQGTGA. In DNA, the CDR3 is TGTGCCAGCAGCTTAAACAGGGGAATTGGGACAGATACGCAGTATTTT. Its protein is CASSLNRGIGTDTQYF.

The chain carries TRBV20-1 and TRBJ2-7; D is perhaps TRBD2 (7 bases). This CDR3 comprises 16 residues. Per the germline V gene, CDR1 is DFQATT and CDR2 is SNEGSKA (reference sequence). Between the trimmed V and J ends, which lost 6 bases and 2 bases, there was a span of 23 bases. The CDR3 loop reads CSASTGGGREAYEQYF. The CDR3 region has the DNA TGCAGTGCCTCCACCGGAGGGGGGAGGGAAGCCTACGAGCAGTACTTC.

This clonotype has a count of ten or more. The rearrangement uses TRBV7-8 and TRBJ2-2, with D unclear. Deletions cut 2 bases from V and 7 bases from J, with 20 bases between. Germline CDR1 is SGHVS and CDR2 is FQNEAQ. There are 17 residues in the CDR3. In nucleotides, the CDR3 is TGTGCCAGCAGCTTAAACTTGGAGAGAGAGTATGACGGGGAGCTGTTTTTT. It specifies CASSLNLEREYDGELFF. The full variable domain, completed using reference TRBV7-8 and TRBJ2-2, is GAGVSQSPRYKVAKRGQDVALRCDPISGHVSLFWYQQALGQGPEFLTYFQNEAQLDKSGLPSDRFFAERPEGSVSTLKIQRTQQEDSAVYLCASSLNLEREYDGELFFGEGSRLTVL.

In DNA, the CDR3 is TGTGCCAGCAGTGCTAGAGATTGGGAAGGCAGCGGGGCGTATCAAGAGACCCAGTACTTC. It codes for CASSARDWEGSGAYQETQYF. J is TRBJ2-5 and V is TRBV25-1; 7 positions match TRBD2. The CDR3 sequence is 20 residues long. From germline, CDR1 is MGHDK and CDR2 SYGVNS. Germline trimming cut 4 bases from V and 2 bases from J; bases unmatched to any gene: 22.

J is TRBJ1-1 and V is TRBV2; D ambiguous. The V end lost 4 bases, the J end lost 5 bases, and 5 bases lay between the germline ends. The germline V gene has CDR1 SNHLY and CDR2 FYNNEI. There are 11 residues in the CDR3. The CDR3 nucleotides read TGTGCCAGCAGTGTTCTAACTGAAGCTTTCTTT. Translating gives CASSVLTEAFF.

The chain combines TRBV10-3 with TRBJ1-2, with 9 bases lining up with TRBD1. CDR3 size: 15 residues. The germline V gene has CDR1 ENHRY and CDR2 SYGVKD. V shed 6 bases and J 0 bases; nucleotides not matched to a gene: 5. In DNA form, the CDR3 reads TGTGCCATCAGGGGACAGGGACTAGCTAACTATGGCTACACCTTC. This sequence encodes CAIRGQGLANYGYTF.

This clonotype was detected many times. This chain joins TRBV7-9 and TRBJ1-2; D remains ambiguous. The CDR3 sequence is 12 residues long. V was clipped by 5 bases and J by 8 bases, with 12 bases between them. Germline lookup yields CDR1 SEHNR and CDR2 FQNEAQ (reference sequence). This CDR3 reads CASSPRVWGYTF. The CDR3 DNA reads as TGTGCCAGCAGCCCAAGGGTTTGGGGCTACACCTTC.

The rearrangement links TRBV25-1 to TRBJ2-7; 10 bases agree with TRBD1. The germline gives CDR1 MGHDK, CDR2 SYGVNS. This CDR3 has 15 amino acids. Trimming took 3 bases from V and 4 from J; bases not matched to a gene: 6. CDR3 sequence: CASSDRQGAAYEQYF. CDR3 in DNA: TGTGCCAGCAGTGATAGACAGGGGGCGGCATACGAGCAGTACTTC.

The chain is built from TRBV19 and TRBJ1-6; TRBD1 might be the D (5 bases). The CDR3 spans 13 residues. V lost 3 bases, J lost 8 bases, and 8 bases lay in between. Germline V gene data show CDR1 as LNHDA and CDR2 as SQIVND (reference sequence). CDR3 loop: CASSIGAYSPLHF. The CDR3 DNA follows: TGTGCCAGTAGTATTGGGGCTTATTCACCCCTCCACTTT.

This clonotype was observed many times. The rearrangement links TRBV5-1 to TRBJ2-1, with D possibly TRBD1 on 8 matching bases. The length of the CDR3 is 15 residues. The V gene lost 5 bases and the J gene lost 7 bases, with 19 bases spanning the gap. Germline-derived CDR1 and CDR2 are SGHRS and YFSETQ. The DNA for the CDR3 is TGCGCCAGCAGGCCTACGACAGGGGAGGGAAATGAGCAGTTCTTC. Translated: CASRPTTGEGNEQFF.

The J gene is TRBJ1-1, the V gene TRBV5-1; D might be TRBD1 (6 bases). Trimming stripped 4 bases from V and 4 bases from J, with 11 bases between. The CDR3 consists of 13 residues. Per the germline V gene, CDR1 is SGHRS and CDR2 is YFSETQ. The CDR3 protein is CASSTEGGTEAFF. Written as DNA, the CDR3 is TGCGCCAGCAGCACCGAGGGGGGCACTGAAGCTTTCTTT. Combining the CDR3 with reference TRBV5-1 and TRBJ1-1 gives the whole variable domain KAGVTQTPRYLIKTRGQQVTLSCSPISGHRSVSWYQQTPGQGLQFLFEYFSETQRNKGNFPGRFSGRQFSNSRSEMNVSTLELGDSALYLCASSTEGGTEAFFGQGTRLTVV.

The chain joins TRBV20-1 to TRBJ2-1; D might be TRBD1 or TRBD2, each matching 5 bases. Trimming pared 3 bases from V and 6 bases from J, leaving 12 bases between. Germline CDR1 is DFQATT and CDR2 is SNEGSKA (reference sequence). The CDR3 spans 13 residues. CDR3 sequence reads: CSARGTARNEQFF. In nucleotides, the CDR3 is TGCAGTGCTAGGGGGACGGCCCGCAATGAGCAGTTCTTC.

The chain joins TRBV9 to TRBJ2-3; 9 nucleotides line up with TRBD2. V trimming: 0 bases; J trimming: 1 base; junction bases outside the gene matches: 15. The germline V gene has CDR1 SGDLS and CDR2 YYNGEE. This CDR3 spans 20 amino acids. CDR3 amino acids: CASSVVGTSRRSGRTDTQYF. The CDR3 region has the DNA TGTGCCAGCAGCGTAGTTGGGACTAGCAGGAGGTCCGGGCGCACAGATACGCAGTATTTT. The variable domain in full, with the rest retrieved from reference TRBV9 and TRBJ2-3, is DSGVTQTPKHLITATGQRVTLRCSPRSGDLSVYWYQQSLDQGLQFLIQYYNGEERAKGNILERFSAQQFPDLHSELNLSSLELGDSALYFCASSVVGTSRRSGRTDTQYFGPGTRLTVL.

In this sample, this clonotype turned up many times. This chain links TRBV5-6 with TRBJ2-7; 11 nucleotides match TRBD1. Germline values: CDR1 SGHDT, CDR2 YYEEEE. This CDR3 is 15 amino acids long. V was clipped by 4 bases and J by 4 bases; unmatched bases: 7. CDR3 sequence: CASSLSGTGGYEQYF. In DNA, the CDR3 is TGTGCCAGCAGCCTCTCCGGGACAGGGGGTTACGAGCAGTACTTC.

This clonotype was seen many times. The rearrangement uses TRBV29-1 and TRBJ2-5, with 8 bases aligning to TRBD1. The CDR3 contains 19 residues. The V segment lost 1 base and the J segment 4 bases; nucleotides outside the gene matches: 20. Germline V gene data show CDR1 as SQVTM and CDR2 as ANQGSEA. CDR3 region: CSVEVRFPGGDFHPETQYF. The CDR3 DNA sequence: TGCAGCGTTGAAGTCCGGTTTCCAGGGGGCGACTTCCACCCAGAGACCCAGTACTTC.

This chain links TRBV2 with TRBJ1-6; perhaps TRBD1 as D (6 bases). This CDR3 is built from 15 residues. CDR1 SNHLY and CDR2 FYNNEI come from the germline V gene. The V end was cut by 4 bases, the J end by 6 bases, with 13 bases between. CDR3 protein: CASSGLQGSNSPLHF. The CDR3 DNA sequence: TGTGCCAGCAGTGGATTACAGGGTTCTAATTCACCCCTCCACTTT.